The source of this T cell receptor beta chain is a study of T cell repertoires in cytomegalovirus infection. On the study more broadly: HLA-C-restricted CMV epitopes, recently identified, and well-studied HLA-B-restricted ones were used by the study. General observations from the study: HLA-C-restricted, CMV-specific TCR beta clonotypes were dominant ex vivo.

TCRdb fed the reads into MiXCR, producing one record per CDR3 protein. The sample holds about 830,000 distinct CDR3 sequences, around a third seen once. Per the germline V gene, CDR1 is SGDLS and CDR2 is YYNGEE. This CDR3 contains 15 residues. V was pared by 2 bases and J by 3 bases, with 2 bases of the junction left unmatched. Details on this clonotype: The target antigen is unknown.

The clonotype comes from a human donor in good health (CMV status not recorded). Some clones in this sample may be carry-over from other donors' samples. J is TRBJ1-2 and V is TRBV9; TRBD1 aligns across 12 bases. The starting material was cultured CD8+ T cells from PBMCs, obtained from culture after CMV antigen stimulation. The CDR3 region has the DNA TGTGCCAGCAGCGTGGGACAGGGGGCCGACTATGGCTACACCTTC. This sequence encodes CASSVGQGADYGYTF.